Each of the 7 T cell receptor beta chains below was sequenced from the same sample in a study of blood T cell repertoires in COVID-19. TCRdb's copy holds only in-frame clones and misses some; the assay was immunoSEQ multiplex PCR. This sample yields roughly 500,000 clones, of which 85% to 90% are seen a single time; 0.8% to 0.9% belongs to the top ten. The sequenced sample consisted of peripheral blood. These TCRs come from a man between 18 and 29 years old with COVID-19, enrolled during active disease.

The rearrangement links TRBV19 to TRBJ2-5; the match to TRBD1 covers 9 bases. After removal of 1 base from V and 3 bases from J, the junction contained 3 bases not matched to a gene. Germline CDR1 and CDR2: LNHDA and SQIVND (reference sequence). CDR3 length: 15 amino acids. The CDR3 DNA is TGTGCCAGTAGTATAGTGGGGACAGGGAAAGAGACCCAGTACTTC. Amino acids: CASSIVGTGKETQYF.

CDR3 residues: CASSLGSYNEQFF. In DNA, the CDR3 is TGTGCCAGCAGCTTGGGCAGTTACAATGAGCAGTTCTTC. The chain is built from TRBV7-6 and TRBJ2-1; D gene unclear. Trimming cost V 3 bases and J 4 bases, with 7 bases left between them. The CDR3 contains 13 residues. CDR1 is SGHVS and CDR2 is FNYEAQ in the germline V gene. The variable domain in full, with the rest retrieved from reference TRBV7-6 and TRBJ2-1, is GAGVSQSPRYKVTKRGQDVALRCDPISGHVSLYWYRQALGQGPEFLTYFNYEAQQDKSGLPNDRFSAERPEGSISTLTIQRTEQRDSAMYRCASSLGSYNEQFFGPGTRLTVL.

The rearrangement uses TRBV5-1 and TRBJ2-1, with 8 bases matching TRBD1. V was clipped by 3 bases and J by 4 bases; unmatched bases: 6. Germline CDR1 and CDR2: SGHRS and YFSETQ. The CDR3 extends over 15 amino acids. The CDR3 here is CASSSGQGGYNEQFF. The CDR3 region has the DNA TGCGCCAGCAGCTCCGGACAGGGCGGGTACAATGAGCAGTTCTTC.

The J gene is TRBJ1-5, the V gene TRBV19; D is undetermined. Germline V gene sequence: CDR1 LNHDA, CDR2 SQIVND (reference sequence). This CDR3 comprises 14 residues. V was cut by 3 bases and J by 3 bases, with 9 bases left in between. CDR3 in amino acids: CASSIPGNNQPQHF. CDR3 bases: TGTGCCAGTAGTATCCCCGGGAACAATCAGCCCCAGCATTTT.

The gene calls are TRBV3-1 (or the pseudogene TRBV3-2) and TRBJ2-7, with D maybe TRBD1 (6 bases). The V end lost 1 base, the J end lost 1 base, and 8 bases lay between the germline ends. This CDR3 region has 14 residues. The germline V gene encodes CDR1 LGHDT and CDR2 YNNKEL (reference sequence). CDR3 loop: CASSQGRGSYEQYF. CDR3 nucleotides: TGTGCCAGCAGCCAAGGCAGGGGTTCCTACGAGCAGTACTTC.

V usage is TRBV24-1 and J usage is TRBJ1-2, with D possibly matching TRBD1 (5 bases). The germline V and J ends were trimmed by 4 bases and 8 bases, with 10 bases remaining between them. Per the germline V gene, CDR1 is KGHDR and CDR2 is SFDVKD. The length of the CDR3 is 12 residues. CDR3 nucleotide sequence: TGTGCCACCAGTGACTTCAGGGAAGGCTACACCTTC. The encoded protein is CATSDFREGYTF.

This clone has just one count. The chain carries TRBV5-1 and TRBJ2-7, with a weak D call TRBD1 (6 bases). Per germline, CDR1 SGHRS and CDR2 YFSETQ. CDR3 length: 13 residues. Trimming shortened V by 4 bases and J by 4 bases, and 12 bases separated the two germline ends. The CDR3 sequence is CASSQQTGYEQYF. As DNA, the CDR3 is TGCGCCAGCAGCCAACAAACAGGGTACGAGCAGTACTTC.